The next 11 T cell receptor beta chains were all read from a single sample in a study of T-cell memory formation after mild COVID-19. TCRdb analysed the 5' RACE reads with MiXCR anew, one entry per CDR3 protein. Among 150,000 to 200,000 distinct CDR3 sequences listed, about a fifth were seen once. Sequencing was performed on PBMCs or a T cell subset sorted from them (not recorded which). All receptors come from an adult woman who had mild COVID-19 (a few samples of this study predate the infection). Cell type and time point are not known.

This clonotype was counted many times. The chain is built from TRBV20-1 and TRBJ2-2, with 11 bases aligning to TRBD2. Germline V gives CDR1 DFQATT, CDR2 SNEGSKA (reference sequence). There are 16 residues in the CDR3. Unmatched junction bases numbered 6, after V lost 3 bases and J lost 3 bases. As DNA, the CDR3 is TGCAGTGCTAGGGGGACTAGCGGAGGAGACACCGGGGAGCTGTTTTTT. It yields the protein CSARGTSGGDTGELFF.

This rearrangement joins TRBV20-1 to TRBJ1-2; D not resolved. Trimming shortened V by 2 bases and J by 3 bases, and 16 bases separated the two germline ends. CDR3 length: 15 residues. Germline-derived CDR1 and CDR2 are DFQATT and SNEGSKA (reference sequence). As DNA, the CDR3 is TGCAGTGCTAGACCCAAGGAGAGCAAATACTATGGCTACACCTTC. Protein product: CSARPKESKYYGYTF.

This clonotype has just a few counts. This rearrangement joins TRBV5-6 to TRBJ2-7; D unclear. The V and J ends lost 3 bases and 4 bases respectively, with 20 bases between them. CDR3 length equals 16 residues. Per germline, CDR1 SGHDT and CDR2 YYEEEE. The CDR3 protein is CASSSQDGPYPYEQYF. The CDR3 nucleotides read TGTGCCAGCAGCTCCCAGGACGGGCCTTACCCATACGAGCAGTACTTC.

This clonotype was counted ten times or more. The rearrangement joins TRBV9 to TRBJ2-3; D perhaps matches TRBD2 (5 bases). The CDR3 spans 14 residues. Germline V lookup: CDR1 SGDLS, CDR2 YYNGEE. With 3 bases removed from V and 5 bases from J, the gap between germline ends came to 13 bases. The CDR3 nucleotides read TGTGCCAGCAGCGGGACTCTCCCCGGAGATACGCAGTATTTT. Amino acids: CASSGTLPGDTQYF. Full variable domain (rest looked up from reference TRBV9 and TRBJ2-3): DSGVTQTPKHLITATGQRVTLRCSPRSGDLSVYWYQQSLDQGLQFLIQYYNGEERAKGNILERFSAQQFPDLHSELNLSSLELGDSALYFCASSGTLPGDTQYFGPGTRLTVL.

V and J are TRBV10-3 and TRBJ2-1; D may be TRBD2 (7 bases). V dropped 3 bases and J dropped 8 bases, with 14 bases sitting between them. The germline gives CDR1 ENHRY, CDR2 SYGVKD. This CDR3 comprises 14 residues. CDR3 DNA sequence: TGTGCCATCAGTGATCCGGGGGGCCGGGATGAGCAGTTCTTC. Protein sequence: CAISDPGGRDEQFF.

The table lists this clonotype with a few counts. The chain carries TRBV15 and TRBJ2-1; possibly TRBD1 or TRBD2 for D (6 bases each). The CDR3 is 16 amino acids. V lost 4 bases and J 3 bases, leaving 16 bases between the germline ends. Germline V CDR1 and CDR2: LNHNV, YYDKDF (reference sequence). CDR3 protein: CATSKGVGGLYNEQFF. CDR3 nucleotides: TGTGCCACCAGCAAGGGCGTAGGGGGACTCTACAATGAGCAGTTCTTC. Together with reference TRBV15 and TRBJ2-1, the CDR3 gives the full variable domain: DAMVIQNPRYQVTQFGKPVTLSCSQTLNHNVMYWYQQKSSQAPKLLFHYYDKDFNNEADTPDNFQSRRPNTSFCFLDIRSPGLGDTAMYLCATSKGVGGLYNEQFFGPGTRLTVL.

This clonotype was seen a few times. The chain carries TRBV29-1 and TRBJ2-1, with TRBD2 identical over 10 bases. The junction had 7 bases not matched to a gene; V was cut back by 2 bases and J by 9 bases. CDR1 and CDR2 (germline): SQVTM, ANQGSEA. The CDR3 contains 14 residues. In DNA form, the CDR3 reads TGCAGCGTTGAACCTCTAGCGGGAGTTGGTGAGCAGTTCTTC. Residues: CSVEPLAGVGEQFF.

The V call is TRBV27, the J call TRBJ2-2; 11 bases match TRBD2. The CDR3 loop spans 17 amino acids. With V trimmed by 6 bases and J by 2 bases, 8 bases remained unmatched. Per the germline V gene, CDR1 is MNHEY and CDR2 is SMNVEV (reference sequence). In nucleotides, the CDR3 is TGTGCCAGCAGGCGGCCGGGACTAGCGGATAACACCGGGGAGCTGTTTTTT. Translation: CASRRPGLADNTGELFF.

V usage is TRBV5-6 and J usage is TRBJ2-7; 7 nucleotides align to TRBD2. The CDR3 runs 14 residues. CDR1 is SGHDT, CDR2 YYEEEE, per germline. V lost 0 bases to trimming and J lost 3 bases; unmatched junction nucleotides: 3. DNA for the CDR3: TGTGCCAGCAGCTTGGGGACTAGTCTCTACGAGCAGTACTTC. This encodes CASSLGTSLYEQYF.

The chain is built from TRBV7-6 and TRBJ2-1; possible D gene TRBD2, 6 bases. The CDR3 has 15 residues. Germline values: CDR1 SGHVS, CDR2 FNYEAQ. Trimming stripped 1 base from V and 0 bases from J, with 7 bases between. CDR3: CASSLGRASYNEQFF. DNA for the CDR3: TGTGCCAGCAGCTTAGGGAGGGCCTCCTACAATGAGCAGTTCTTC.

This clonotype has more than one count but fewer than ten. V usage is TRBV12-5 and J usage is TRBJ2-7, with a weak D call TRBD2 (6 bases). The CDR3 consists of 14 residues. Germline V CDR1 and CDR2: LGHNT, FRNRAP. Deletions cut 1 base from V and 4 bases from J, with 11 bases between. The chain's CDR3 is CASGLASAIYEQYF. CDR3 DNA sequence: TGTGCTAGTGGTTTGGCTAGCGCTATTTACGAGCAGTACTTC.